The clone carrying this T cell receptor beta chain was counted many times. These data belong to a study of response to subunit inactivated influenza vaccine. TCRdb re-called the RT-PCR reads with MiXCR, one entry per CDR3 protein. The sample yields about 160,000 distinct CDR3 sequences, 11% seen once. The V end lost 7 bases, the J end lost 0 bases, and 18 bases lay between the germline ends. From germline, CDR1 is MNHEY and CDR2 SVGEGT. The CDR3 covers 16 residues. The chain is built from TRBV6-2 or TRBV6-3 and TRBJ1-1; D is ambiguous. The receptor comes from a man aged 45 to 65 who received an inactivated influenza vaccine. The sequencing used non-naive T cells sorted from PBMCs, collected roughly 45 days after vaccination. The chain's CDR3 is CASNKRPEVVNTEAFF. The CDR3 nucleotides are TGTGCCAGCAACAAAAGGCCAGAGGTGGTGAACACTGAAGCTTTCTTT.